The T cell receptor beta chain under discussion was sequenced for a study of patients and donors after allogeneic stem cell transplantation. V was trimmed by 2 bases and J by 0 bases, leaving 10 bases between them. The germline gives CDR1 LNHNV, CDR2 YYDKDF (reference sequence). The CDR3 consists of 15 residues. TCRdb reprocessed the RT-PCR reads with MiXCR, giving one entry per CDR3 protein. The sample carries roughly 940,000 distinct CDR3 sequences, more than 15% recorded once. Material: blood, either unsorted or a sorted T cell fraction (not recorded which). The genes are TRBV15 and TRBJ1-2; D uncertain. The origin of this receptor is a human donor who was either an allogeneic HSCT recipient or a stem cell or donor lymphocyte infusion donor (not recorded which). It is not recorded whose cells these are; they may come from a transplant donor. The CDR3 region is CATSRTGRTNYGYTF. The DNA of the CDR3 is TGTGCCACCAGCAGAACCGGGAGAACTAACTATGGCTACACCTTC.